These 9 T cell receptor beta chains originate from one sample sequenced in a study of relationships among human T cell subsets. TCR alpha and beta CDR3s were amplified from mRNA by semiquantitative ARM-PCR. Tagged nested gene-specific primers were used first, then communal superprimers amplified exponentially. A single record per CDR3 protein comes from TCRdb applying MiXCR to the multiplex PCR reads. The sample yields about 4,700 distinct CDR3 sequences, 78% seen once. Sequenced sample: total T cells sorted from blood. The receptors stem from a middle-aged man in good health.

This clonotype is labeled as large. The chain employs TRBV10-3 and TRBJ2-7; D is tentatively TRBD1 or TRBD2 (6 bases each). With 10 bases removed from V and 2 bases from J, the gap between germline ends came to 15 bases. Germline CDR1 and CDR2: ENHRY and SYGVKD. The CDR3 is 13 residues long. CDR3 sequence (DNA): TGTGCCACACGACAGGAGGGCCCCTACGAGCAGTACTTC. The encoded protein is CATRQEGPYEQYF.

CDR3 bases: TGCAGTGGGGGGTCGAACAATGAGCAGTTCTTC. It translates to CSGGSNNEQFF. The chain is built from TRBV20-1 and TRBJ2-1; the D call may be TRBD1 or TRBD2 (5 bases each). Germline CDR1 DFQATT, CDR2 SNEGSKA (reference sequence). The CDR3 is 11 residues long. Deletions cut 7 bases from V and 5 bases from J, with 9 bases between.

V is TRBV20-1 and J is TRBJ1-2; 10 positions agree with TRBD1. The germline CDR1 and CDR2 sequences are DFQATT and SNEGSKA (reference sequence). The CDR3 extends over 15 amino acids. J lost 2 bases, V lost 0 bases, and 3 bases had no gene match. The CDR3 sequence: CSARDRDRGNYGYTF. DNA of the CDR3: TGCAGTGCTAGAGACCGGGACAGGGGCAACTATGGCTACACCTTC.

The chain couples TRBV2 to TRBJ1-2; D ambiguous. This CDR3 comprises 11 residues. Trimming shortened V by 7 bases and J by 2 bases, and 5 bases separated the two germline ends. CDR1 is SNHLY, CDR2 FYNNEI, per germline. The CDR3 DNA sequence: TGTGCCAGCAACCCCAACTATGGCTACACCTTC. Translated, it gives CASNPNYGYTF.

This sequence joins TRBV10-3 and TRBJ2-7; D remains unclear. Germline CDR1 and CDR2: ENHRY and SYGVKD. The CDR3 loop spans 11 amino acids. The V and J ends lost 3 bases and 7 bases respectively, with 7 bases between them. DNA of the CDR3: TGTGCCATCAGTGATGTAGGGGAGCAGTACTTC. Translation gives CAISDVGEQYF.

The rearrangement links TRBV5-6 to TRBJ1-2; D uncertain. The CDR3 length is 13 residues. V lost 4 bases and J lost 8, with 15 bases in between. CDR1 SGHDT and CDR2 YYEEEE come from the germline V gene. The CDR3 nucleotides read TGTGCCAGCAGCCAACAAGACTACCGAGGCTACACCTTC. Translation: CASSQQDYRGYTF.

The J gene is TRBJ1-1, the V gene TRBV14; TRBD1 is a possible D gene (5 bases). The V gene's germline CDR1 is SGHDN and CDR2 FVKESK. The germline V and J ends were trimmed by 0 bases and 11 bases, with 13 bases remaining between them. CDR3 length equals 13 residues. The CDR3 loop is CASSQDRDLSAFF. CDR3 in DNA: TGTGCCAGCAGCCAAGATCGGGACCTGAGCGCTTTCTTT.

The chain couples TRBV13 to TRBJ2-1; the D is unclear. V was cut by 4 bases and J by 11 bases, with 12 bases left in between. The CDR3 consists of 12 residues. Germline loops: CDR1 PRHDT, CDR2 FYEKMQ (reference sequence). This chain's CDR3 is CASSSLRSQQFF. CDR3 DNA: TGTGCCAGCAGCTCCCTAAGAAGCCAGCAGTTCTTC.

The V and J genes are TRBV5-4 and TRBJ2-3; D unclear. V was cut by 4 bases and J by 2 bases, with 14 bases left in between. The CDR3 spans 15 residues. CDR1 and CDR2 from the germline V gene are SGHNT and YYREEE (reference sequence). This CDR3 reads CASSRPGHPTDTQYF. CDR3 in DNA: TGTGCCAGCAGCCGTCCTGGGCACCCCACAGATACGCAGTATTTT. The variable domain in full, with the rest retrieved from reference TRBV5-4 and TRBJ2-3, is ETGVTQSPTHLIKTRGQQVTLRCSSQSGHNTVSWYQQALGQGPQFIFQYYREEENGRGNFPPRFSGLQFPNYSSELNVNALELDDSALYLCASSRPGHPTDTQYFGPGTRLTVL.